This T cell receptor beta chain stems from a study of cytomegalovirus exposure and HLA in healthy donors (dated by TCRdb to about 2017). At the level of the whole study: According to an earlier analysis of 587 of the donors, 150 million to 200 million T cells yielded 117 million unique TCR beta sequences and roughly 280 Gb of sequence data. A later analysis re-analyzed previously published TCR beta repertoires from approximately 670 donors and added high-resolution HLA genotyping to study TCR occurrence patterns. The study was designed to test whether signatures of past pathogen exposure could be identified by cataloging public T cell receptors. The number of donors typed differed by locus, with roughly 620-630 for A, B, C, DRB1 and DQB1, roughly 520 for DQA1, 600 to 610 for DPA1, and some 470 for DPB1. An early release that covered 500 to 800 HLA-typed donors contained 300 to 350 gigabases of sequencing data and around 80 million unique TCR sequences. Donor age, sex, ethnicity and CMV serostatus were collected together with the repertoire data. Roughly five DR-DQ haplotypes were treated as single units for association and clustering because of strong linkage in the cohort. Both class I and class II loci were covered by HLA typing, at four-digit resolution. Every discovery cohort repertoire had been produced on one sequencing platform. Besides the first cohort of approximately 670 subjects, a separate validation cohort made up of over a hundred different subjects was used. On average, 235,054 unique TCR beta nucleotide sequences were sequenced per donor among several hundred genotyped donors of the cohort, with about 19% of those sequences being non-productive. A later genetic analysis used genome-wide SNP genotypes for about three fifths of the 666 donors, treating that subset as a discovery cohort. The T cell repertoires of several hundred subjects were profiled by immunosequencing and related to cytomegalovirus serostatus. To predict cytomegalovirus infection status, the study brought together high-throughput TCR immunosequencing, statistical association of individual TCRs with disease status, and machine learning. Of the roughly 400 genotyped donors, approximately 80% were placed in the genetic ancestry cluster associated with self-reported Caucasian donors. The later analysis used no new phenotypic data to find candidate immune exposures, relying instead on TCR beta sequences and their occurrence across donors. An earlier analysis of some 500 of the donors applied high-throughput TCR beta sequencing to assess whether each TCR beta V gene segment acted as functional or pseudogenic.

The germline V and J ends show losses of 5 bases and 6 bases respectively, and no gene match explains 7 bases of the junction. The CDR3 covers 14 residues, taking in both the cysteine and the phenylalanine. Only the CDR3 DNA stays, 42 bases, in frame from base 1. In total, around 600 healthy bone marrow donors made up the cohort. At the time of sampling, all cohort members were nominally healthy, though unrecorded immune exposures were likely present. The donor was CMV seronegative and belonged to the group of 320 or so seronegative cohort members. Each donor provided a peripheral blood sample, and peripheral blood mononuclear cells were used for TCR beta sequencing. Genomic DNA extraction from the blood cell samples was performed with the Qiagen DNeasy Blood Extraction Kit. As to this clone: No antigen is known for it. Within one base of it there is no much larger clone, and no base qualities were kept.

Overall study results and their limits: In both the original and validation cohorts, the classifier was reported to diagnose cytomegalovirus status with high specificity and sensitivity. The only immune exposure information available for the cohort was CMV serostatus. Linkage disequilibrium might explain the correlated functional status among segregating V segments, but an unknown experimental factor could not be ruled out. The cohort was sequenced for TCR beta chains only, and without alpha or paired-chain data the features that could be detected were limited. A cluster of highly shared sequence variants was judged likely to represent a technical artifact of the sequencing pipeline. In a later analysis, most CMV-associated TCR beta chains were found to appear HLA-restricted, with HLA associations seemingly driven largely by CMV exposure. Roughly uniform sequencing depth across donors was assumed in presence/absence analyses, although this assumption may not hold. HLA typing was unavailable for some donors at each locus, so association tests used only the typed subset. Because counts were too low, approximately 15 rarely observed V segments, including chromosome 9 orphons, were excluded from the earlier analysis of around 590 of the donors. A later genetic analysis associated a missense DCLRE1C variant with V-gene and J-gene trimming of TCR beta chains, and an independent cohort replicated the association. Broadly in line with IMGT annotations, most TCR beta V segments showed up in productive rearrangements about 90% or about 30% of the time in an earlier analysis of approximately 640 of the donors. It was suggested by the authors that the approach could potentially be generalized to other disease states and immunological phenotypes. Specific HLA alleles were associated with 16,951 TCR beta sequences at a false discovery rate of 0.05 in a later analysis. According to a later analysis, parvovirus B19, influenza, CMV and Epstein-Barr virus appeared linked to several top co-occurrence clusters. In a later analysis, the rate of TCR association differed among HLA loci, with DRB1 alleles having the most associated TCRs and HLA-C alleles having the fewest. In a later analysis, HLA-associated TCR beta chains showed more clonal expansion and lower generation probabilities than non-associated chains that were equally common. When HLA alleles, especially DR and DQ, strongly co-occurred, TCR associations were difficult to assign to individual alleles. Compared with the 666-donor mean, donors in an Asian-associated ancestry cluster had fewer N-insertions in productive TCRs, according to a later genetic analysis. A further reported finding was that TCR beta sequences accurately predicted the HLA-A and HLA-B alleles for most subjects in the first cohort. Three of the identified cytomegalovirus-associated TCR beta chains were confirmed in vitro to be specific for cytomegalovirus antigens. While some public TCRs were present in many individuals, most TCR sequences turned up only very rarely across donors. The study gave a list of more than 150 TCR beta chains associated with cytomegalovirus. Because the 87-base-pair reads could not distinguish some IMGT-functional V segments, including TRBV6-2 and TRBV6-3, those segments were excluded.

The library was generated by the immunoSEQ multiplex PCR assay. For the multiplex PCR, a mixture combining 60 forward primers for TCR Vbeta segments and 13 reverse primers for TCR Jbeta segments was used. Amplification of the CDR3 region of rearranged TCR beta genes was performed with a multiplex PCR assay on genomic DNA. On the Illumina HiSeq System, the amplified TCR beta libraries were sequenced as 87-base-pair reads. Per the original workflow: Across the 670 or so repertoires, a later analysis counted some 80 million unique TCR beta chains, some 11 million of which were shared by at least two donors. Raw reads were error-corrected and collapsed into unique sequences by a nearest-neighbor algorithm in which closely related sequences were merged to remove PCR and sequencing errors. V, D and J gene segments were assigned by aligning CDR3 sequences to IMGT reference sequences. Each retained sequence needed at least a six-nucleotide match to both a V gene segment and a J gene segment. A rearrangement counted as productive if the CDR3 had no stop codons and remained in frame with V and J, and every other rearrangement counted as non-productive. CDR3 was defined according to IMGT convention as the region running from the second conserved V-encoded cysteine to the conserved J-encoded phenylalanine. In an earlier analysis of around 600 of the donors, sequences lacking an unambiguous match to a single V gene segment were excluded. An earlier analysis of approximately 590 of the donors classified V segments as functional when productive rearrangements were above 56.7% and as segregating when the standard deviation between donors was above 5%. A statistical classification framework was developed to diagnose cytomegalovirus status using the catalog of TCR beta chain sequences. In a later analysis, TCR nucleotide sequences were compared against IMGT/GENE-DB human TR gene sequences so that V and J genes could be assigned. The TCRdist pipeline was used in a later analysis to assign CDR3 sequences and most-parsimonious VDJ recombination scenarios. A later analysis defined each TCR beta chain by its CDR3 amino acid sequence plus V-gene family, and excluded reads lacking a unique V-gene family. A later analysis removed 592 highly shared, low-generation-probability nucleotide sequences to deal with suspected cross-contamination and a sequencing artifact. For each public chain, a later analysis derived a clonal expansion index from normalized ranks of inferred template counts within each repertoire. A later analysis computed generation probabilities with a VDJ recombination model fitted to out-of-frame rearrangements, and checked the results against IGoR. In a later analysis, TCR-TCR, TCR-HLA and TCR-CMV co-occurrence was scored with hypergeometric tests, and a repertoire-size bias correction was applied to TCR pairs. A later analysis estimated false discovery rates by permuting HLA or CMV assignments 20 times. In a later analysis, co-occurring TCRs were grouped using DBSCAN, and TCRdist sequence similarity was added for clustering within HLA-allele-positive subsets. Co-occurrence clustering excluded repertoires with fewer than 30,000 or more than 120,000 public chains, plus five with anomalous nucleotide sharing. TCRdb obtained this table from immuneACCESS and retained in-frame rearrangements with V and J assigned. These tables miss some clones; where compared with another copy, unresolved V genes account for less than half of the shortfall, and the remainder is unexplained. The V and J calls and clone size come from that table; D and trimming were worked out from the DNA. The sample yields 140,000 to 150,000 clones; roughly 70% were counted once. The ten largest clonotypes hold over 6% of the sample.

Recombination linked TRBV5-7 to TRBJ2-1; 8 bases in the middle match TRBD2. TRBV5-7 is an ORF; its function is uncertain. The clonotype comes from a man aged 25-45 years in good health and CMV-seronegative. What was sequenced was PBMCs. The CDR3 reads CASRTGGPRNEQFF. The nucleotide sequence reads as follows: TGTGCCAGCAGAACGGGGGGGCCGCGCAATGAGCAGTTCTTC.